This T cell receptor (beta chain) is drawn from a study of T cell clonality in common variable immunodeficiency (dated by TCRdb to between 2014 and 2017). For sequencing input, CVID and control samples contributed equivalent amounts of genomic DNA. For every sample, a 60 bp segment covering the rearranged TCRbeta CDR3 region was amplified and then sequenced. The immunoSEQ assay, a bias-corrected multiplex PCR combined with high-throughput sequencing, was used to amplify TCRbeta. In the authors' own workflow: Every unique nucleotide sequence was considered a clone and was annotated with V, D and J genes, copy number and frequency. Sequences were labeled productive if in frame, and non-productive if out of frame or containing stop codons. Clonality was calculated from Shannon's entropy as previously described. The predicted amino acid sequences of productive clones were used to derive the mean CDR3 Kyte-Doolittle hydropathy. Using the R hclust function, scaled V gene usage was clustered hierarchically with Manhattan distance and complete linkage. Sharing of clones by CDR3 amino acid sequence was evaluated by resampling 12 repertoires per group over 100 rounds. The repertoires were searched for 60 to 75 published EBV-specific TCRbeta sequences and about 240 published CMV-specific TCRbeta sequences. A couple of CVID samples yielding fewer than 10,000 sequences were excluded from analysis, leaving 42 CVID repertoires. The clones in this table, taken by TCRdb from immuneACCESS, are in-frame only. Not every clone is retained; where verified, under half of the shortfall comes from an unresolved V gene, and the cause of the rest is unknown. For V, J and clone size, that table is used; D and trimming come from the DNA. With around 50,000 clones recorded, this sample contains no clone counted only once. Of the sample, roughly 5.5% is held by the ten largest clones.

Overall study outcomes, separate from this receptor: It was noted by the authors that sequencing of the repertoires of T cell subpopulations would be needed to clarify the cause of the increased clonality in CVID. CVID subjects shared fewer TCRbeta clones with each other than healthy controls did (p < 0.0001). Correlations between repertoire features and clinical complications were limited by patient heterogeneity within the CVID cohort. Reportedly, TCRbeta sequences from CVID had fewer deletions and N-nucleotide insertions, and highly modified clones with 13 or more V deletions were absent from CVID. Despite equal DNA input, controls averaged approximately 77,000 unique sequences per sample versus around 30,000 in CVID samples. TCRbeta clonality was higher in CVID subjects than in healthy controls (t-test p = 0.018), and the increase was most characteristic of about a third of subjects.

Many counts were recorded for this clone. Its antigen has not been determined. Read coverage stops 3 residues before the CDR3 terminus; the germline J gene supplies the remainder. The CDR3 measures 13 amino acids from cysteine to phenylalanine. The 30 bases shown cover part of the CDR3, and their frame starts at base 1. Per the germline V gene (reference sequence), DFQATT is the CDR1 and SNEGSKA is the CDR2. Most of the CVID patients and most of the healthy controls were of Caucasian heritage. Heparinized peripheral whole blood samples of about 5 to 8.5 ml were collected from each donor. Genomic DNA from adults with common variable immune deficiency (CVID) and from healthy adult controls was the source for sequencing TCRbeta CDR3 repertoires. A total of some 22 healthy adult volunteers (around 12 female and 10 or so male; age range about 20 to 75 years, mean age about 35) were included in the control group. Diluted blood was density-centrifuged over Hypaque 1077 or Ficoll-Paque to isolate peripheral blood mononuclear cells. Unsorted mononuclear cells served as the source of genomic DNA, which was extracted either by Qiagen column purification or by a centrifugation-based method.

Recombination linked TRBV20-1 to TRBJ1-1, with no confident D gene call. The source is a person aged 18 to 70 in good health. What was sequenced was peripheral blood mononuclear cells. The CDR3 reads CSAREPGTAKAFF. The CDR3 DNA, read in part, is TGCAGTGCTAGAGAGCCTGGAACAGCAAAA.